This T cell receptor (beta chain) is drawn from a study of T cell repertoires in cytomegalovirus infection. Study summary: TCR beta signatures that were public indicated CMV infection and matching HLA type.

Germline V CDR1 and CDR2: SGHDN, FVKESK. The length of the CDR3 is 14 residues. Trimming shortened V by 2 bases and J by 8 bases, and 15 bases separated the two germline ends. TCRdb used MiXCR to reprocess the reads, holding one entry per CDR3 protein. The table lists 650,000 to 850,000 distinct CDR3 sequences, about 27% of them singletons. This clonotype was observed a few times. Its antigen is not identified. The chain couples TRBV14 to TRBJ1-2; D not resolved. The input for sequencing was cultured CD8+ T cells from PBMCs, taken from culture after CMV antigen stimulation. The receptor was derived from a human donor in good health (CMV status not recorded). Some clones in this sample may be carry-over from other donors' samples. The CDR3 sequence: CASSQWGSLYGYTF. CDR3 nucleotides: TGTGCCAGCAGCCAATGGGGATCCTTGTACGGCTACACCTTC.